This T cell receptor beta chain is drawn from a study of blood T cell repertoires in COVID-19. Study details: Samples taken during acute and convalescent COVID-19 were collected in the United States, Italy and Spain.

Per the authors' pipeline: Estimation of nucleated cell counts was performed using reference gene primer amplification. TCRdb's copy holds only in-frame clones and misses some; the assay was immunoSEQ multiplex PCR. That table gives V, J and clone size, and the DNA gave D and trimming. The sample shows 90,000 to 140,000 clones, around 84% of them seen only once. Germline assignment: CDR1 MNHEY and CDR2 SMNVEV (reference sequence). The trim removed 5 bases at V and 0 bases at J, leaving 6 bases unmatched. This CDR3 has 17 amino acids. J is TRBJ1-4 and V is TRBV27; 10 nucleotides agree with TRBD1. Source material: peripheral blood. This TCR derives from a woman aged 80 or over with acute or convalescent COVID-19. The CDR3 protein is CASSPGQGRATNEKLFF. CDR3 DNA sequence: TGTGCCAGCAGTCCGGGACAGGGGAGGGCAACTAATGAAAAACTGTTTTTT.